These T cell receptor beta chains were read from a single sample in a study of T cells after yellow fever vaccination. TCRdb re-derived calls from the 5' RACE reads in MiXCR, one entry per CDR3 protein. The sample shows about 430,000 distinct CDR3 sequences, roughly 20% of them seen only once. The material was PBMCs, obtained before the yellow fever booster vaccination. Every receptor here comes from a man between 18 and 35 years old who received the YFV17D yellow fever vaccine. CDR3s include the opening cysteine and the closing phenylalanine or tryptophan. Each record gives: J gene, CDR3 length, D gene, clone size, V gene, CDR3 protein, CDR3 DNA. A D gene is named only where the DNA matches it firmly. Some rows have no size entry. The others give once, few or many, or a class for an expanded clone.

>TRBJ2-1|13|TRBD1|many|TRBV7-9
CASSFGQGNEQFF
TGTGCCAGCAGCTTCGGACAGGGAAATGAGCAGTTCTTC
>TRBJ2-3|15|.|few|TRBV20-1
CSARDWRESTDTQYF
TGCAGTGCTAGAGATTGGCGCGAAAGCACAGATACGCAGTATTTT
>TRBJ1-1|12|.|few|TRBV20-1
CSARGSRRVAFF
TGCAGTGCTAGAGGATCCCGTCGGGTAGCTTTCTTT
>TRBJ2-1|13|.|many|TRBV20-1
CSAILAGTNEQFF
TGCAGTGCTATTCTGGCGGGGACCAATGAGCAGTTCTTC
>TRBJ2-1|13|.|.|TRBV4-2
CASSQVLDNEQFF
TGTGCCAGCAGCCAAGTGCTAGACAATGAGCAGTTCTTC
>TRBJ2-2|15|TRBD1|few|TRBV5-1
CASSFGTGLTGELFF
TGCGCCAGCAGCTTCGGGACAGGACTAACCGGGGAGCTGTTTTTT
>TRBJ2-7|14|.|.|TRBV20-1
CSARGSYRVDEQYF
TGCAGTGCTAGGGGATCCTACAGGGTTGACGAGCAGTACTTC
>TRBJ2-1|15|TRBD2|few|TRBV4-2
CASSLEGTSGGEQFF
TGTGCCAGCAGCCTCGAGGGGACTAGCGGCGGTGAGCAGTTCTTC
>TRBJ2-5|14|TRBD1|few|TRBV6-5
CASSPGQDGETQYF
TGTGCCAGCAGTCCTGGACAGGACGGAGAGACCCAGTACTTC
>TRBJ1-4|16|.|.|TRBV2
CASRRQVTESVEKLFF
TGTGCCAGCAGAAGACAGGTCACCGAATCGGTGGAAAAACTGTTTTTT
>TRBJ2-5|13|.|.|TRBV29-1
CSVDRAGQETQYF
TGCAGCGTTGATAGAGCAGGCCAAGAGACCCAGTACTTC
>TRBJ2-4|11|.|few|TRBV6-5
CASNQGRDQYF
TGTGCCAGCAACCAGGGACGGGATCAGTACTTC
>TRBJ2-5|14|.|few|TRBV5-1
CASSTGTPFETQYF
TGCGCCAGCAGCACAGGGACACCGTTTGAGACCCAGTACTTC
>TRBJ2-7|12|.|few|TRBV11-2
CASSSHIHEQYF
TGTGCCAGCAGCTCCCACATTCACGAGCAGTACTTC